The 9 T cell receptor beta chains reported below all come from one sample, sequenced in a study of blood T cell repertoires in COVID-19. Repertoires were generated with immunoSEQ multiplex PCR, while TCRdb's copy carries only in-frame clones and drops some. The data show roughly 260,000 clones, with approximately 80% seen just once and around 4.7% held by the top ten. The sample comprised peripheral blood. Every receptor here comes from a woman in her 70s with acute or convalescent COVID-19.

The chain couples TRBV24-1 to TRBJ2-3, with D tentatively TRBD1 (7 bases). This CDR3 region has 14 residues. The germline V gene encodes CDR1 KGHDR and CDR2 SFDVKD. Trimming removed 5 bases from V and 2 bases from J, with 10 bases in between. Written as DNA, the CDR3 is TGTGCCACCAGTGCAGGGGGGAACACAGATACGCAGTATTTT. It specifies CATSAGGNTDTQYF.

The table lists this clone with a count of one. This chain uses TRBV27 with TRBJ2-2; D may be TRBD2 (5 bases). The CDR3 is 14 residues long. With 10 bases removed from V and 7 bases from J, the gap between germline ends came to 19 bases. Germline V gene sequence: CDR1 MNHEY, CDR2 SMNVEV (reference sequence). Here the CDR3 reads CATRRGISRGELFF. As DNA, the CDR3 is TGTGCCACCCGCCGGGGAATATCTCGCGGGGAGCTGTTTTTT.

The CDR3 loop is CASSLAGGEGMGAFF. The DNA of the CDR3 is TGTGCCAGCAGCTTGGCCGGGGGTGAGGGGATGGGAGCTTTCTTT. The J gene is TRBJ1-1, the V gene TRBV5-4, with D tentatively TRBD1 (5 bases). V was cut by 0 bases and J by 10 bases, with 19 bases left in between. The CDR3 runs 15 residues. Looked up from germline, CDR1 is SGHNT and CDR2 is YYREEE (reference sequence).

This clone was found once. CDR3: CASSHRGETDTQYF. CDR3 in DNA: TGTGCCAGCAGCCACCGGGGAGAAACAGATACGCAGTATTTT. This sequence joins TRBV3-1 (or the pseudogene TRBV3-2) and TRBJ2-3; TRBD2 might be the D (5 bases). Germline-derived CDR1 and CDR2 are LGHDT and YNNKEL (reference sequence). V dropped 3 bases and J dropped 3 bases, with 10 bases sitting between them. This CDR3 contains 14 residues.

The V call is TRBV6-2 or TRBV6-3, the J call TRBJ1-6; no clear D. There are 13 residues in the CDR3. V lost 5 bases and J lost 9, with 11 bases in between. Germline-derived CDR1 and CDR2 are MNHEY and SVGEGT. CDR3 residues: CASSPVSFSPLHF. In DNA, the CDR3 is TGTGCCAGCAGTCCCGTGAGTTTTTCACCCCTCCACTTT.

The chain has TRBV28 and TRBJ2-2; TRBD1 is a possible D gene (5 bases). The ends were cut back, 8 bases at V and 5 bases at J, with 15 bases in the middle. Germline CDR1 and CDR2: MDHEN and SYDVKM. The CDR3 length is 14 residues. The CDR3 loop is CASCTRVITGELFF. The CDR3 region has the DNA TGTGCCAGCTGTACCAGGGTAATTACCGGGGAGCTGTTTTTT.

The sample holds a few counts of this clone. V is TRBV10-3 and J is TRBJ1-6; 7 bases fit TRBD1. The CDR3 extends over 15 amino acids. Trimming at V came to 0 bases and at J to 4 bases, leaving 0 bases not matched to a gene. Germline CDR1 reads ENHRY; CDR2 reads SYGVKD. The CDR3: CAISESGQYNSPLHF. The CDR3 DNA reads TGTGCCATCAGTGAGTCGGGACAGTATAATTCACCCCTCCACTTT.

This chain joins TRBV19 and TRBJ1-4; no definite D call. Per germline, CDR1 LNHDA and CDR2 SQIVND (reference sequence). V was trimmed by 3 bases and J by 10 bases, leaving 12 bases between them. The CDR3 is 13 residues long. The CDR3 here is CASSIFQPGKLFF. In nucleotides, the CDR3 is TGTGCCAGTAGTATTTTCCAGCCGGGAAAACTGTTTTTT.

This clone occurred a few times. The chain employs TRBV11-2 and TRBJ1-1; D is unclear. The CDR3 covers 16 residues. Trimming pared 0 bases from V and 0 bases from J, leaving 11 bases between. The germline CDR1 and CDR2 sequences are SGHAT and FQNNGV. CDR3 in amino acids: CASSLDIAVMNTEAFF. The DNA of the CDR3 is TGTGCCAGCAGCTTAGATATCGCGGTTATGAACACTGAAGCTTTCTTT.